The 17 T cell receptor beta chains below come from one sample, sequenced in a study of cytomegalovirus exposure and HLA in healthy donors. The assay was immunoSEQ multiplex PCR, and TCRdb's table has in-frame clones only and misses some. The data show 330,000 or so clones, 80% to 90% seen once. Sample: PBMCs. The receptors here all came from a woman under 30 in good health and CMV-seronegative.

This clone appeared many times. The chain uses TRBV7-2 and TRBJ2-5, with 9 bases fitting TRBD2. Per the germline V gene, CDR1 is SGHTA and CDR2 is FQGNSA. Trimming removed 5 bases from V and 2 bases from J; junction bases left unmatched: 3. The CDR3 sequence is 14 residues long. The CDR3 region is CASSPTSGQETQYF. For the CDR3, the DNA is TGTGCCAGCAGCCCGACTAGCGGACAAGAGACCCAGTACTTC.

The chain uses TRBV5-1 and TRBJ2-3, with 9 nucleotides matching TRBD2. V shed 4 bases, J shed 0 bases, and the junction held 12 bases outside the gene matches. The CDR3 is made up of 18 amino acids. Germline-derived CDR1 and CDR2 are SGHRS and YFSETQ. In DNA form, the CDR3 reads TGCGCCAGCAGCCAGATTCGGACTAGCGAAACTAGCACAGATACGCAGTATTTT. Residues: CASSQIRTSETSTDTQYF.

The CDR3 DNA reads as TGTGCCAGCAGCTCAACAGGGTTGCCCACTGAAGCTTTCTTT. Translation gives CASSSTGLPTEAFF. The chain joins TRBV7-9 to TRBJ1-1; perhaps TRBD1 as D (6 bases). Germline V gives CDR1 SEHNR, CDR2 FQNEAQ (reference sequence). The V gene lost 4 bases and the J gene lost 4 bases, with 13 bases spanning the gap. The CDR3 is made up of 14 amino acids. The full variable domain, in which reference TRBV7-9 and TRBJ1-1 provide the parts outside the CDR3, is DTGVSQNPRHKITKRGQNVTFRCDPISEHNRLYWYRQTLGQGPEFLTYFQNEAQLEKSRLLSDRFSAERPKGSFSTLEIQRTEQGDSAMYLCASSSTGLPTEAFFGQGTRLTVV.

The chain couples TRBV7-8 to TRBJ2-1; 10 bases match TRBD2. Trimming at V came to 1 base and at J to 6 bases, leaving 9 bases not matched to a gene. The germline gives CDR1 SGHVS, CDR2 FQNEAQ. This CDR3 is built from 17 residues. The CDR3 sequence: CASSLVLSSGSINEQFF. As DNA, the CDR3 is TGTGCCAGCAGCTTAGTGTTGTCTAGCGGGAGTATCAATGAGCAGTTCTTC.

The chain links TRBV5-1 to TRBJ2-3, with TRBD2 matching 9 bases. The CDR3 has 16 residues. Germline assignment: CDR1 SGHRS and CDR2 YFSETQ. V lost 4 bases and J lost 4; bases outside the gene matches: 10. DNA of the CDR3: TGCGCCAGCAGCCCATCCTCGGCGGGAGGGTCAGATACGCAGTATTTT. Translated: CASSPSSAGGSDTQYF.

The chain links TRBV5-1 to TRBJ2-1; tentatively, D is TRBD2 (6 bases). V lost 5 bases, J lost 3 bases, and 9 bases lay in between. In germline, CDR1 is SGHRS, CDR2 YFSETQ. The CDR3 covers 13 residues. CDR3 in amino acids: CASRLADYNEQFF. Written as DNA, the CDR3 is TGCGCCAGCAGATTAGCGGACTACAATGAGCAGTTCTTC.

V and J are TRBV4-1 and TRBJ2-1, with a possible D match to TRBD2 (6 bases). CDR3 length equals 15 residues. Trimming took off 0 bases at V and 10 bases at J, with 16 bases between the two ends. Germline CDR1 is MGHRA and CDR2 is YSYEKL. CDR3 nucleotide sequence: TGCGCCAGCAGCCAAGAATGGGCATCGGGGGACGAGCAGTTCTTC. This gives the protein CASSQEWASGDEQFF.

The rearrangement joins TRBV30 to TRBJ2-1, with D perhaps TRBD2 (5 bases). In germline, CDR1 is GTSNPN, CDR2 SVGIG (reference sequence). The CDR3 length is 13 residues. Trimming removed 2 bases from V and 5 bases from J, with 10 bases in between. The CDR3 DNA reads as TGTGCCTGGAGTCTGACCGGGGACAATGAGCAGTTCTTC. This translates into CAWSLTGDNEQFF.

This rearrangement joins TRBV5-1 to TRBJ1-1; the match to TRBD1 covers 12 bases. Trimming took 0 bases from V and 7 from J; bases not matched to a gene: 13. The germline V gene has CDR1 SGHRS and CDR2 YFSETQ. The CDR3 has 18 residues. This CDR3 is CASSLEGMGTGGLSEAFF. The CDR3 DNA reads TGCGCCAGCAGCTTGGAAGGGATGGGGACAGGGGGCTTGAGTGAAGCTTTCTTT. Full variable domain (outside the CDR3, taken from reference TRBV5-1 and TRBJ1-1): KAGVTQTPRYLIKTRGQQVTLSCSPISGHRSVSWYQQTPGQGLQFLFEYFSETQRNKGNFPGRFSGRQFSNSRSEMNVSTLELGDSALYLCASSLEGMGTGGLSEAFFGQGTRLTVV.

J is TRBJ2-7 and V is TRBV10-3; TRBD1 is a possible D gene (6 bases). The CDR3 has 15 residues. V gave up 8 bases and J gave up 0 bases, with 17 bases separating them. Germline V gives CDR1 ENHRY, CDR2 SYGVKD. CDR3 nucleotide sequence: TGTGCCATCTCCGATAGGGGGTCGAGCTCCTACGAGCAGTACTTC. Encoded protein: CAISDRGSSSYEQYF.

The chain recombines TRBV7-8 with TRBJ1-2; possibly TRBD1 for D (5 bases). The CDR3 covers 15 residues. V lost 1 base to trimming and J lost 3 bases, with 12 bases between them. The germline CDR1 and CDR2 sequences are SGHVS and FQNEAQ. The CDR3 loop reads CASSLDPGDHYGYTF. CDR3 coding DNA: TGTGCCAGCAGCTTAGACCCGGGGGATCACTATGGCTACACCTTC.

DNA of the CDR3: TGTGCCAGCAGCTTTCGCGCAGGGTATGGCTACACCTTC. Its translation: CASSFRAGYGYTF. The gene calls are TRBV5-6 and TRBJ1-2, with D maybe TRBD1 (5 bases). CDR3 size: 13 residues. Germline V gene lookup returns CDR1 SGHDT and CDR2 YYEEEE. V gave up 2 bases and J gave up 5 bases, with 10 bases separating them.

This chain joins TRBV19 and TRBJ1-2, with D perhaps TRBD1 (6 bases). The CDR3 is made up of 15 amino acids. Germline CDR1 is LNHDA and CDR2 is SQIVND (reference sequence). V was clipped by 10 bases and J by 2 bases, with 20 bases between them. This CDR3 reads CANPRTGPTNYGYTF. The CDR3 DNA reads TGTGCCAATCCAAGAACAGGGCCCACGAACTATGGCTACACCTTC.

This chain connects TRBV6-5 to TRBJ1-2, with D possibly being TRBD1 (6 bases). V lost 6 bases to trimming and J lost 7 bases, with 12 bases between them. CDR3 length: 12 residues. Germline assignment: CDR1 MNHEY and CDR2 SVGAGI. CDR3 sequence reads: CASSPQGTGYTF. The CDR3 DNA sequence: TGTGCCAGCAGCCCGCAGGGGACTGGCTACACCTTC.

This chain joins TRBV9 and TRBJ1-2; 7 bases fit TRBD1. The CDR3 loop spans 13 amino acids. Per the germline V gene, CDR1 is SGDLS and CDR2 is YYNGEE. With V trimmed by 4 bases and J by 8 bases, 8 bases remained unmatched. CDR3 in DNA: TGTGCCAGCAGCCCCGGACAGGCCTCGGGCTACACCTTC. Translating gives CASSPGQASGYTF.

As for this clone: Within the sample, other DNA sequences also encode this same CDR3. The chain carries TRBV29-1 and TRBJ1-1; 9 bases agree with TRBD1. This CDR3 spans 12 amino acids. Per the germline V gene, CDR1 is SQVTM and CDR2 is ANQGSEA. J was trimmed by 5 bases and V by 4 bases; bases with no gene match: 2. This CDR3 is CSVGGQGTEAFF. The CDR3 region has the DNA TGCAGCGTTGGTGGACAGGGGACTGAAGCTTTCTTT.

The chain's CDR3 is CASSQGQYTGELFF. The CDR3 region has the DNA TGTGCCAGCAGCCAAGGACAGTACACCGGGGAGCTGTTTTTT. The rearrangement uses TRBV4-2 and TRBJ2-2, with D possibly being TRBD1 (5 bases). The germline CDR1 and CDR2 sequences are LGHNA and YNFKEQ. The V and J ends lost 1 base and 3 bases respectively, with 6 bases between them. This CDR3 is built from 14 residues.